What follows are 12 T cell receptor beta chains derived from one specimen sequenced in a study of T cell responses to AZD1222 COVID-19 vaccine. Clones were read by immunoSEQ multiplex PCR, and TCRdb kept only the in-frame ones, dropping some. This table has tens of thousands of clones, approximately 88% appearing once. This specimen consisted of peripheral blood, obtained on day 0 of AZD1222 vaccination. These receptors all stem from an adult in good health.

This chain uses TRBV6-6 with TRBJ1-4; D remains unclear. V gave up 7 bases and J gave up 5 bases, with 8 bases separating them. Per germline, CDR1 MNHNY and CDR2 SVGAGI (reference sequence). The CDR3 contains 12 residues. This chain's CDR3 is CASNRPNEKLFF. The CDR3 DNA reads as TGTGCCAGCAACAGACCAAATGAAAAACTGTTTTTT.

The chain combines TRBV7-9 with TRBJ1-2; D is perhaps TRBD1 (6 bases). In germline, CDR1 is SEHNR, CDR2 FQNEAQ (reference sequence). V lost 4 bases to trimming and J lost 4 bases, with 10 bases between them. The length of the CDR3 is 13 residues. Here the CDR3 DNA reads TGTGCCAGCAGCTCCGGGACATCCTATGGCTACACCTTC. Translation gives CASSSGTSYGYTF.

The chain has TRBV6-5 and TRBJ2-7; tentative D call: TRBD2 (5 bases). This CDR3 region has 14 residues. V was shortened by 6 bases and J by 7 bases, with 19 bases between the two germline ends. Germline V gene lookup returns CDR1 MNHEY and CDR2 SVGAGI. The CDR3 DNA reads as TGTGCCAGCAGAGCTTCGCGGGTCATGGGAGAGCAGTACTTC. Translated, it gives CASRASRVMGEQYF.

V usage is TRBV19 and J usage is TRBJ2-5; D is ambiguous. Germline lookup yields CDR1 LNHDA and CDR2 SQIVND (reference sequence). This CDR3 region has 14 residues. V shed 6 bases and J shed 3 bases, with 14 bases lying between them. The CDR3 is CASSPGRLKETQYF. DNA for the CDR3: TGTGCCAGTAGCCCAGGTCGGTTAAAAGAGACCCAGTACTTC.

Written as DNA, the CDR3 is TGCGCCAGCACGTTTGACAGAAACACTGAAGCTTTCTTT. Its protein product is CASTFDRNTEAFF. The rearrangement joins TRBV4-1 to TRBJ1-1, with a weak D call TRBD1 (5 bases). The V and J ends lost 7 bases and 2 bases respectively, with 11 bases between them. The CDR3 runs to 13 residues. Germline lookup yields CDR1 MGHRA and CDR2 YSYEKL.

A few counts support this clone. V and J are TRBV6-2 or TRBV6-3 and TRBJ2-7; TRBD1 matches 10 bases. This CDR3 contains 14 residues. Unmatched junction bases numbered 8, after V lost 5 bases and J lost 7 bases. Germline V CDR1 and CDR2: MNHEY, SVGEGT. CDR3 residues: CASSAGTGVGEQYF. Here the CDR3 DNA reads TGTGCCAGCAGTGCCGGGACAGGGGTGGGAGAGCAGTACTTC.

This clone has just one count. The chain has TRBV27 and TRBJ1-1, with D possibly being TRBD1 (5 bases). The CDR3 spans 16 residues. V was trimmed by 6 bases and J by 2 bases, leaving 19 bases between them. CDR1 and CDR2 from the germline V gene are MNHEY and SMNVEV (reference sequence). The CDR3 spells CASSVLSLQGNTEAFF. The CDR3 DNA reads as TGTGCCAGCAGCGTTCTGAGTCTGCAGGGAAACACTGAAGCTTTCTTT.

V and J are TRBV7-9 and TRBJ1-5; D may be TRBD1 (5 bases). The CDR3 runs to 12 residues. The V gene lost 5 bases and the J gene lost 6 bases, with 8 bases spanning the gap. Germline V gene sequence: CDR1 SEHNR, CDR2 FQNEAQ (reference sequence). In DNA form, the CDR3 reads TGTGCCAGCAGCGACAGAGGTCAGCCCCAGCATTTT. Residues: CASSDRGQPQHF.

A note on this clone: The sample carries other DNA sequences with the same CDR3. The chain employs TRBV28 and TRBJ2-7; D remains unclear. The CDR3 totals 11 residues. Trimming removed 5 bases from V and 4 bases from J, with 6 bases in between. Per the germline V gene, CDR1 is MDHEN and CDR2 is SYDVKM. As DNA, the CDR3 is TGTGCCAGCAGTCCCGGTTACGAGCAGTACTTC. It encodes CASSPGYEQYF.

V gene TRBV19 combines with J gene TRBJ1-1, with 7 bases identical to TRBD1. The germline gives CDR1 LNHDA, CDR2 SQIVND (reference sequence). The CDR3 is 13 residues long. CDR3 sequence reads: CVNHPNRGREAFF. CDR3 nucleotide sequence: TGTGTCAATCATCCAAACAGGGGACGTGAAGCTTTCTTT.

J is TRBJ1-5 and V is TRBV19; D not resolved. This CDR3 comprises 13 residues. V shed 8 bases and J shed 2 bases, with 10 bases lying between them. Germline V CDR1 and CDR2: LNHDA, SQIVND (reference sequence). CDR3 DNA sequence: TGTGCCAGTGAAGACAATCGCAATCAGCCCCAGCATTTT. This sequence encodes CASEDNRNQPQHF. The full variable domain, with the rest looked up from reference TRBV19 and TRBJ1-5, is DGGITQSPKYLFRKEGQNVTLSCEQNLNHDAMYWYRQDPGQGLRLIYYSQIVNDFQKGDIAEGYSVSREKKESFPLTVTSAQKNPTAFYLCASEDNRNQPQHFGDGTRLSIL.

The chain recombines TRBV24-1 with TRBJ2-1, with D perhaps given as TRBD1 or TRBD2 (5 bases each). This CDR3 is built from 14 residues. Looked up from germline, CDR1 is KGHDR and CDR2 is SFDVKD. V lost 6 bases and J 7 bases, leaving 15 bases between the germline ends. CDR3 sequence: CATSKAAGANEQFF. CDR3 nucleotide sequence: TGTGCCACCAGTAAAGCGGCTGGGGCGAATGAGCAGTTCTTC.